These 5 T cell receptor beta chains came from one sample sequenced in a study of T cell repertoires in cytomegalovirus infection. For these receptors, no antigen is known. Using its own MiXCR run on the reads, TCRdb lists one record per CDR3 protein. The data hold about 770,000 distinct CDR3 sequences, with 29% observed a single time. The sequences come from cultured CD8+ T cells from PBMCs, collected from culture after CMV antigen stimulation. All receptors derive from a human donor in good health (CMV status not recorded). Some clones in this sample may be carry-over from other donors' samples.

The CDR3 sequence: CASSLSGTSGEISYNEQFF. As DNA, the CDR3 is TGTGCCAGCAGTTTATCGGGGACTAGCGGGGAAATATCCTACAATGAGCAGTTCTTC. The chain joins TRBV27 to TRBJ2-1, with 13 nucleotides matching TRBD2. This CDR3 has 19 amino acids. Losses at the gene ends were 0 bases for V and 1 base for J; bases not matched to a gene: 6. Looked up from germline, CDR1 is MNHEY and CDR2 is SMNVEV (reference sequence).

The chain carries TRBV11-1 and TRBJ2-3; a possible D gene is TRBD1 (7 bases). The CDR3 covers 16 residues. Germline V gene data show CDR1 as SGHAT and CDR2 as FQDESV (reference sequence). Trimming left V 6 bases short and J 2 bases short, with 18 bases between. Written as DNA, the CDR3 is TGTGCCAGCAGTGTACAGGGGCCGGGGGTCACAGATACGCAGTATTTT. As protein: CASSVQGPGVTDTQYF.

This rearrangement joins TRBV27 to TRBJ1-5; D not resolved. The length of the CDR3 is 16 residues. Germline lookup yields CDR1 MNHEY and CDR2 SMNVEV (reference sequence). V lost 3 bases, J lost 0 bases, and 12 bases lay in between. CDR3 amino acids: CASSLSGGSSNQPQHF. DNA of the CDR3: TGTGCCAGCAGTTTGAGTGGAGGTTCTAGCAATCAGCCCCAGCATTTT.

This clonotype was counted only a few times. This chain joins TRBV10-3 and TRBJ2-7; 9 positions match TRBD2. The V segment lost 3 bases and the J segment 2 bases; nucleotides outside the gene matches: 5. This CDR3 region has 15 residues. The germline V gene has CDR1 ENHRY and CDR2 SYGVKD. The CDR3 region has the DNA TGTGCCATCAGTGATGGCGGGGGGGCCACCTACGAGCAGTACGTC. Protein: CAISDGGGATYEQYV.

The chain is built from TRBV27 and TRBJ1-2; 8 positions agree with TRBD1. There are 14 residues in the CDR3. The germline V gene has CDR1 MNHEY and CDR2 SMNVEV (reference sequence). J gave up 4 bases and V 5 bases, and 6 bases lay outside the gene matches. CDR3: CASSPAGGGYGYTF. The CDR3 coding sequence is TGTGCCAGCAGTCCCGCAGGGGGCGGCTATGGCTACACCTTC.